Shown below are 10 T cell receptor beta chains from a single sample sequenced in a study of cytomegalovirus exposure and HLA in healthy donors. PCR was performed using 60 Vbeta and 13 Jbeta primers. Clones were sequenced by immunoSEQ multiplex PCR, and TCRdb holds only the in-frame ones, with some missing. The sample gives 100,000 to 120,000 clones, roughly 78% of which show up once; 1% to 1.5% is in the top ten. Sequences were obtained from PBMCs. The receptors come from a woman in her 30s in good health and CMV-seronegative.

The CDR3 here is CASSFGPSGSGGELFF. Here the CDR3 DNA reads TGTGCCAGCAGCTTCGGGCCCAGCGGGAGTGGCGGGGAGCTGTTTTTT. The chain employs TRBV7-9 and TRBJ2-2; 8 nucleotides align to TRBD2. Germline V gene sequence: CDR1 SEHNR, CDR2 FQNEAQ (reference sequence). With V trimmed by 3 bases and J by 7 bases, 10 bases remained unmatched. CDR3 length equals 16 residues.

V usage is TRBV4-1 and J usage is TRBJ1-1, with a possible D match to TRBD1 (6 bases). V lost 2 bases and J lost 4, with 17 bases in between. CDR3 length: 16 residues. The germline V gene encodes CDR1 MGHRA and CDR2 YSYEKL. This CDR3 reads CASSQQGVTGITEAFF. CDR3 nucleotide sequence: TGCGCCAGCAGCCAACAGGGCGTAACAGGGATCACTGAAGCTTTCTTT.

The gene calls are TRBV6-5 and TRBJ1-2; TRBD1 might be the D (6 bases). CDR3 length equals 13 residues. V was clipped by 4 bases and J by 3 bases, with 9 bases between them. Germline V gene lookup returns CDR1 MNHEY and CDR2 SVGAGI. CDR3 amino acids: CASSSGQDYGYTF. In DNA, the CDR3 is TGTGCCAGCAGTTCGGGACAAGACTATGGCTACACCTTC.

The chain employs TRBV7-2 and TRBJ2-5, with 12 bases identical to TRBD2. Trimming at V came to 5 bases and at J to 5 bases, leaving 18 bases not matched to a gene. The CDR3 length is 19 residues. CDR1 is SGHTA and CDR2 is FQGNSA in the germline V gene. CDR3 bases: TGTGCCAGCAGCCCCGGTGCCCTAGCGGGGGGGGTGGGTTTCGAGACCCAGTACTTC. This translates into CASSPGALAGGVGFETQYF.

The chain carries TRBV9 and TRBJ2-5, with 10 bases lining up with TRBD1. CDR3 size: 15 residues. V lost 0 bases and J lost 5; bases outside the gene matches: 4. In germline, CDR1 is SGDLS, CDR2 YYNGEE. CDR3 loop: CASSVEGQGYETQYF. The CDR3 bases are TGTGCCAGCAGCGTAGAGGGACAGGGGTACGAGACCCAGTACTTC.

This clone turned up a few times. The chain is built from TRBV7-6 and TRBJ1-6; D unclear. The ends were cut back, 6 bases at V and 9 bases at J, with 15 bases in the middle. Germline CDR1 reads SGHVS; CDR2 reads FNYEAQ. The CDR3 covers 14 residues. The CDR3 coding sequence is TGTGCCAGCAGTTCCGGGTCCGATGGTTCACCCCTCCACTTT. The encoded protein is CASSSGSDGSPLHF.

The chain has TRBV5-1 and TRBJ2-7; 7 nucleotides agree with TRBD2. Germline V gene data show CDR1 as SGHRS and CDR2 as YFSETQ. J gave up 6 bases and V 2 bases, and 14 bases lay outside the gene matches. The CDR3 is 16 amino acids. The CDR3 loop is CASSFRLGGGGGEQYF. The CDR3 nucleotides are TGCGCCAGCAGCTTCAGACTGGGGGGGGGAGGCGGCGAGCAGTACTTC. The whole variable domain, remainder taken from reference TRBV5-1 and TRBJ2-7, is KAGVTQTPRYLIKTRGQQVTLSCSPISGHRSVSWYQQTPGQGLQFLFEYFSETQRNKGNFPGRFSGRQFSNSRSEMNVSTLELGDSALYLCASSFRLGGGGGEQYFGPGTRLTVT.

V and J are TRBV30 and TRBJ2-1; the D is unclear. CDR1 and CDR2 from the germline V gene are GTSNPN and SVGIG (reference sequence). Between the trimmed V and J ends, which lost 0 bases and 9 bases, there was a span of 9 bases. This CDR3 is built from 12 residues. CDR3 in DNA: TGTGCCTGGAGTGTCTCTACGGGTGAGCAGTTCTTC. This translates into CAWSVSTGEQFF.

This rearrangement joins TRBV11-2 to TRBJ1-1; D might be TRBD1 (5 bases). Trimming left V 4 bases short and J 4 bases short, with 7 bases between. There are 12 residues in the CDR3. Germline-derived CDR1 and CDR2 are SGHAT and FQNNGV. The CDR3 protein is CASSSRGTEAFF. The CDR3 nucleotides are TGTGCCAGCAGCTCAAGGGGCACTGAAGCTTTCTTT.

This chain uses TRBV6-5 with TRBJ2-7; D is unclear. Between the trimmed V and J ends, which lost 2 bases and 0 bases, there was a span of 8 bases. CDR1 is MNHEY and CDR2 is SVGAGI in the germline V gene. This CDR3 comprises 14 residues. CDR3 nucleotide sequence: TGTGCCAGCAGTTACGGGCGTATCTCCTACGAGCAGTACTTC. It yields the protein CASSYGRISYEQYF.